The 5 T cell receptor beta chains given below trace back to one sample, sequenced in a study of glioma-infiltrating T cells. The iRepertoire nested amplicon-rescue multiplex PCR amplified TCR alpha and beta CDR3s from RNA. TCRdb re-called the multiplex PCR reads through MiXCR, storing one row per CDR3 protein. The repertoire has over 80,000 distinct CDR3 sequences, approximately 42% of them found once; the top ten carry around two fifths. The specimen was glioma tissue, nonneoplastic brain tissue, or PBMCs (not recorded which). The receptor source for this set is a human donor with low-grade glioma or glioblastoma, undergoing nonglioma brain surgery, or in good health (not recorded which).

The table lists this clonotype with a few counts. A much bigger clone sits one base away, suggesting this may be a read error. The conserved phenylalanine or tryptophan normally closing the CDR3 is absent here, so this likely arose from a read error. J is TRBJ2-1 and V is TRBV5-6; a possible D gene is TRBD1 (5 bases). CDR1 is SGHDT, CDR2 YYEEEE, per germline. The CDR3 consists of 14 residues. The ends were cut back, 0 bases at V and 4 bases at J, with 8 bases in the middle. CDR3 loop: CASSLDRQYNEQFL. In nucleotides, the CDR3 is TGTGCCAGCAGCTTGGACCGACAGTACAATGAGCAGTTCCTC.

This clonotype appeared a few times. Just one base apart from a much larger clone, this may be a read error. This chain connects TRBV28 to TRBJ2-1, with D tentatively TRBD2 (5 bases). Germline lookup yields CDR1 MDHEN and CDR2 SYDVKM. The CDR3 runs to 14 residues. CDR3 amino acids: CASGPAAAYNEQFF. The CDR3 coding sequence is TGTGCGAGCGGACCGGCGGCTGCCTACAATGAGCAGTTCTTC. Filled out from reference TRBV28 and TRBJ2-1, the complete variable domain reads DVKVTQSSRYLVKRTGEKVFLECVQDMDHENMFWYRQDPGLGLRLIYFSYDVKMKEKGDIPEGYSVSREKKERFSLILESASTNQTSMYLCASGPAAAYNEQFFGPGTRLTVL.

At least ten counts were recorded for this clonotype. This chain connects TRBV4-1 to TRBJ2-3; D not resolved. Trimming cost V 1 base and J 2 bases, with 19 bases left between them. CDR1 and CDR2 (germline): MGHRA, YSYEKL. The CDR3 length is 18 residues. The CDR3 sequence: CASSQGLGHQAPTDTQYF. Written as DNA, the CDR3 is TGCGCCAGCAGCCAAGGGTTGGGTCACCAAGCACCCACAGATACGCAGTATTTT.

The chain joins TRBV4-1 to TRBJ1-1; 7 bases map to TRBD1. The CDR3 covers 14 residues. J was trimmed by 5 bases and V by 8 bases; bases with no gene match: 11. Per the germline V gene, CDR1 is MGHRA and CDR2 is YSYEKL. CDR3 region: CASPRQGLWTEAFF. The CDR3, as DNA: TGCGCCAGCCCCAGACAGGGTTTGTGGACTGAAGCTTTCTTT.

Points on this clonotype: This sequence may be a read error, since a much larger clone differs from it by one base. CDR3 DNA: TGTGCCAGTAGTGTCGACGGGTCAGGGGTATACGAGCAGTACTTC. Its protein is CASSVDGSGVYEQYF. This chain links TRBV19 with TRBJ2-7, with D possibly being TRBD1 (6 bases). Germline CDR1 LNHDA, CDR2 SQIVND (reference sequence). V lost 5 bases to trimming and J lost 4 bases, with 18 bases between them. This CDR3 is built from 15 residues.